This TCR beta chain is from a study of blood T cell repertoires in COVID-19. Study summary: The United States, Italy and Spain provided the acute and convalescent COVID-19 samples. PBMCs, B-cell-depleted T cells, or T cells provided the cDNA or gDNA that made up the material.

Original methodology: From reference gene primer amplification, estimates of nucleated cell counts were derived. The repertoire was sequenced with immunoSEQ multiplex PCR; TCRdb's copy has only in-frame clones and lacks some. The D gene and trimming were derived from the DNA, and the V and J assignments and clone size from that table. The sample contains 200,000 to 250,000 clones, approximately 81% of which appear only once. V lost 3 bases to trimming and J lost 2 bases; unmatched junction nucleotides: 6. Germline assignment: CDR1 SGHAT and CDR2 FQNNGV. CDR3 length: 15 amino acids. The receptor was isolated from a woman older than 75 with acute or convalescent COVID-19. The rearrangement links TRBV11-2 to TRBJ2-7, with TRBD1 identical over 8 bases. The sample taken for sequencing was peripheral blood. The CDR3 is CASSFGQGNTYEQYF. CDR3 in DNA: TGTGCCAGCAGCTTCGGACAGGGTAACACCTACGAGCAGTACTTC.